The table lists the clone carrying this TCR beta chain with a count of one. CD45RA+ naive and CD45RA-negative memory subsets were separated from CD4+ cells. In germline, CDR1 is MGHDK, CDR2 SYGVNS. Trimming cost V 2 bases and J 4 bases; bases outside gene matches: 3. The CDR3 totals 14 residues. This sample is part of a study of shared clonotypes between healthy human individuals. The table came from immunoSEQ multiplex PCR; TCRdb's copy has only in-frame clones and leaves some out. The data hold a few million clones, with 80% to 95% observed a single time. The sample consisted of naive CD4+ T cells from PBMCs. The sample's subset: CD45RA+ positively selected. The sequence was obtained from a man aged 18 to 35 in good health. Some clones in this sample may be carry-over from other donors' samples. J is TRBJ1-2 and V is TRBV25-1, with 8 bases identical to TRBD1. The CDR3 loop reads CASSEQGAPYGYTF. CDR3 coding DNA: TGTGCCAGCAGTGAACAGGGGGCCCCCTATGGCTACACCTTC.